Listed here are 7 T cell receptor beta chains from one sample, sequenced in a study of cytomegalovirus exposure and HLA in healthy donors. PCR primers comprised 60 Vbeta and 13 Jbeta primers. Assay: immunoSEQ multiplex PCR; the TCRdb copy retains only in-frame clones and omits some. Of 100,000 to 150,000 clones detected, about 80% appear once; the ten largest clones hold around 9.1%. Input material: PBMCs. All receptors come from a woman aged 45 to 65 in good health and CMV-seropositive.

The count of this clone is one. V gene TRBV18 combines with J gene TRBJ1-5, with D perhaps matching TRBD1 (5 bases). The CDR3 loop spans 16 amino acids. Between the trimmed V and J ends, which lost 4 bases and 3 bases, there was a span of 16 bases. Germline V gene lookup returns CDR1 KGHSH and CDR2 LQKENI. CDR3 nucleotide sequence: TGTGCCAGCTCACGAGACAGAACGGGAGTCAATCAGCCCCAGCATTTT. Translating gives CASSRDRTGVNQPQHF.

In its sample, this clone was seen a few times. V gene TRBV9 combines with J gene TRBJ2-7; D is undetermined. Germline CDR1 is SGDLS and CDR2 is YYNGEE. This CDR3 comprises 14 residues. Trimming shortened V by 0 bases and J by 0 bases, and 7 bases separated the two germline ends. CDR3 sequence reads: CASSVASVSYEQYF. DNA of the CDR3: TGTGCCAGCAGCGTAGCGAGCGTCTCCTACGAGCAGTACTTC.

V gene TRBV4-3 combines with J gene TRBJ2-3; possibly TRBD2 for D (6 bases). Trimming cost V 0 bases and J 0 bases, with 16 bases left between them. This CDR3 has 18 amino acids. Germline values: CDR1 LGHNA, CDR2 YSLEER. The CDR3 nucleotides read TGCGCCAGCAGCCAAGATGGGTTGGGGGGTCCTAGCACAGATACGCAGTATTTT. Protein sequence: CASSQDGLGGPSTDTQYF.

V is TRBV5-4 and J is TRBJ2-1; 9 bases are a match to TRBD2. The germline V gene has CDR1 SGHNT and CDR2 YYREEE (reference sequence). The J segment lost 6 bases and the V segment lost 9 bases, leaving 10 bases of the junction unmatched. This CDR3 contains 14 residues. CDR3 amino acids: CANSAGGGGNEQFF. In nucleotides, the CDR3 is TGTGCCAATTCAGCGGGAGGTGGGGGCAATGAGCAGTTCTTC.

This chain links TRBV5-4 with TRBJ2-5; 7 nucleotides agree with TRBD1. Germline V CDR1 and CDR2: SGHNT, YYREEE (reference sequence). J gave up 5 bases and V 4 bases, and 8 bases lay outside the gene matches. CDR3 length equals 14 residues. As DNA, the CDR3 is TGTGCCAGCAGCATTGACAGGGTAGACGAGACCCAGTACTTC. This encodes CASSIDRVDETQYF.

The chain uses TRBV4-3 and TRBJ2-1; TRBD1 is a possible D gene (5 bases). Germline V lookup: CDR1 LGHNA, CDR2 YSLEER. The CDR3 is 13 amino acids. Between the trimmed V and J ends, which lost 2 bases and 5 bases, there was a span of 7 bases. CDR3 sequence: CASSQLQDNEQFF. The CDR3 coding sequence is TGCGCCAGCAGCCAATTACAGGACAATGAGCAGTTCTTC.

This clone was detected only a few times. The rearrangement joins TRBV15 to TRBJ2-1; tentative D call: TRBD1 (6 bases). Germline CDR1 LNHNV, CDR2 YYDKDF (reference sequence). V lost 0 bases, J lost 5 bases, and 17 bases lay in between. This CDR3 is built from 17 residues. The CDR3 protein is CATSRDKPRTADNEQFF. The CDR3 nucleotides are TGTGCCACCAGCAGAGATAAACCCCGGACAGCCGACAATGAGCAGTTCTTC.